This TCR beta chain was recovered during a study of radiation and T cells in renal cell carcinoma. Findings and limits, study-wide: Without pretreatment biopsies, baseline tumor clonotype presence was undetermined. From baseline, blood top tumor clonotypes peaked at 2 weeks post-radiation.

In regard to this clone: Its specificity is not known.

As for time point: blood 4 weeks post-SBRT, at nephrectomy. Treatment reported: 15 Gy SBRT to primary tumor, nephrectomy 4 weeks later. Nephrectomy followed 15 Gy stereotactic body radiation by 4 weeks. The tumor was a clear cell renal cell carcinoma. Sequencing used immunoSEQ multiplex PCR; TCRdb keeps in-frame clones, though not all of them. This table holds some 44,000 clones, roughly 80% found once. This CDR3 has 13 amino acids. Germline-derived CDR1 and CDR2 are SEHNR and FQNEAQ (reference sequence). The V end lost 6 bases, the J end lost 2 bases, and 11 bases lay between the germline ends. V gene TRBV7-9 combines with J gene TRBJ2-7, with D possibly being TRBD1 or TRBD2 (5 bases each). This specimen consisted of blood, obtained from a patient whose treatment included radiotherapy and nephrectomy. The receptor comes from a woman between 65 and 79 years old with renal cell carcinoma. CDR3 sequence (DNA): TGTGCCAGCAGTCGGGACGGTACCTACGAGCAGTACTTC. Protein: CASSRDGTYEQYF.